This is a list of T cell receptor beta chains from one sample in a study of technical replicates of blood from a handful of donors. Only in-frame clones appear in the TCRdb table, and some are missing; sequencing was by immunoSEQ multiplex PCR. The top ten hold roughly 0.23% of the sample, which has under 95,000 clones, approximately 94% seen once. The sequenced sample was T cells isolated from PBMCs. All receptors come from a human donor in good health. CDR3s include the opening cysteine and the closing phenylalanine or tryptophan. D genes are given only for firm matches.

CASSEESGLGDTGELFF	TRBV2	TRBJ2-2	-
CATSPDRGHNEQFF	TRBV15	TRBJ2-1	TRBD1
CASSLGSAGLTDTQYF	TRBV5-1	TRBJ2-3	-
CASSIQEGGSNQPQHF	TRBV19	TRBJ1-5	-
CSVVRDRGYEQYF	TRBV29-1	TRBJ2-7	TRBD1
CASSGPGQGSYNEQFF	TRBV2	TRBJ2-1	TRBD1
CASSGLGQLLTQYF	TRBV2	TRBJ2-5	-
CASSPSRGGQRGDTQYF	TRBV4-2	TRBJ2-3	-
CASSHYRDRNYGYTF	TRBV11-2	TRBJ1-2	TRBD1
CASSLTGTSINEQFF	TRBV27	TRBJ2-1	TRBD2
CASSLWGDTGELFF	TRBV5-1	TRBJ2-2	-
CASSLAGIGQGHRNQPQHF	TRBV7-9	TRBJ1-5	TRBD1
CASSQGQGDTEAFF	TRBV11-2	TRBJ1-1	TRBD1
CASSQLAGPIYEQYF	TRBV4-1	TRBJ2-7	-
CASSPGTGNEKLFF	TRBV5-1	TRBJ1-4	TRBD1